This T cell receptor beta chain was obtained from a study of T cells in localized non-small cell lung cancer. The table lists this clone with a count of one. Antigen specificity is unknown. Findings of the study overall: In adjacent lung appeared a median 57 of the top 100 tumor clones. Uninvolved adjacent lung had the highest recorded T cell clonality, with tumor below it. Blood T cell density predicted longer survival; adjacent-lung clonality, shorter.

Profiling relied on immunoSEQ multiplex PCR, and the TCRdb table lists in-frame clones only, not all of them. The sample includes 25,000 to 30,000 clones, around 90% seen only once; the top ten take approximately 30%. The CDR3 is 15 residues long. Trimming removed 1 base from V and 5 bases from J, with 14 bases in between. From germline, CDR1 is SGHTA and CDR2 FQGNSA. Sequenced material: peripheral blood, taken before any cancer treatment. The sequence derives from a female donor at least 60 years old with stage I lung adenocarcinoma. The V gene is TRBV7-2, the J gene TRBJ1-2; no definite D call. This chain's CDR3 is CASSLVTTAGYGYTF. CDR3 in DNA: TGTGCCAGCAGCTTAGTAACCACTGCGGGGTATGGCTACACCTTC.